The rows below give T cell receptor beta chains drawn from one sample of a study of T cell responses to AZD1222 COVID-19 vaccine. Sequencing was performed with immunoSEQ multiplex PCR; in TCRdb, only in-frame clones are kept and a portion is missing. This table has around 200,000 clones, about 93% appearing once. The source was peripheral blood, collected 28 days after the second dose of the MenACWY control vaccine. The receptors were sampled from an adult who received the MenACWY meningococcal vaccine as a control. The CDR3 runs from the conserved cysteine through the conserved F or W. A D gene is named only where the DNA matches it firmly. Some rows mark clone size as missing; the rest say once, few, many or name a class of expanded clone.

once	TRBJ1-1	TRBV6-2/TRBV6-3	-	CASSYGARTILNTEAFF	TGTGCCAGCAGTTACGGGGCCCGGACTATATTGAACACTGAAGCTTTCTTT
-	TRBJ1-5	TRBV6-5	-	CARLRVSGQPQHF	TGTGCCAGGCTCAGGGTTTCGGGTCAGCCCCAGCATTTT
once	TRBJ2-1	TRBV30	-	CAWSKKGSSYNEQFF	TGTGCCTGGAGTAAGAAAGGGAGCTCCTACAATGAGCAGTTCTTC
-	TRBJ1-2	TRBV19	-	CASSRDQPILSYGYTF	TGTGCCAGTAGTCGGGACCAACCTATTCTAAGCTATGGCTACACCTTC
once	TRBJ1-6	TRBV5-6	TRBD1	CASSQTGDAISLHF	TGTGCCAGCAGCCAGACAGGGGATGCTATCAGCCTCCACTTT
-	TRBJ2-1	TRBV7-9	-	CASSFQLTSYNEQFF	TGTGCCAGCAGCTTTCAGTTAACCTCCTACAATGAGCAGTTCTTC
once	TRBJ1-2	TRBV14	-	CASSQGPLGGYTF	TGTGCCAGCAGCCAAGGACCCTTGGGAGGCTACACCTTC
-	TRBJ1-1	TRBV5-1	-	CASSSDPGTVNTEAFF	TGCGCCAGCAGCTCGGACCCCGGGACGGTGAACACTGAAGCTTTCTTT
once	TRBJ2-2	TRBV6-5	-	CASSYSTGSGTGELFF	TGTGCCAGCAGTTACTCGACTGGGTCTGGCACCGGGGAGCTGTTTTTT
-	TRBJ1-5	TRBV30	-	CAWQGSSNQPQHF	TGTGCCTGGCAGGGCAGTAGCAATCAGCCCCAGCATTTT
-	TRBJ1-2	TRBV19	-	CASSIDRGQNYGYTF	TGTGCCAGTAGTATAGACCGCGGTCAGAACTATGGCTACACCTTC
-	TRBJ2-7	TRBV5-1	TRBD2	CASSLAASGGLAYF	TGCGCCAGCAGCTTAGCGGCTAGCGGGGGGCTCGCGTACTTC
-	TRBJ1-5	TRBV12-3/TRBV12-4	-	CASSLGRTQPQHF	TGTGCCAGCAGTTTGGGGAGAACCCAGCCCCAGCATTTT
-	TRBJ2-3	TRBV28	-	CASSSPQGRTDTQYF	TGTGCCAGCAGTTCCCCACAGGGTAGGACAGATACGCAGTATTTT